This TCR beta chain was obtained from a study of blood T cell repertoires in COVID-19. About the research overall: Some COVID-19 samples were acute and others convalescent; all came from the United States, Italy and Spain. T cells, B-cell-depleted T cells, or PBMCs provided the cDNA or gDNA that served as material.

Everyone who took part was 18 to 89 years old, and they came from 24 US areas. CDR1 and CDR2 from the germline V gene are SGHTA and FQGTGA. With V trimmed by 5 bases and J by 2 bases, 12 bases remained unmatched. The CDR3 has 19 amino acids. In its sample, this clone was seen a few times. In the source study's methods: Estimated nucleated cell counts came from reference gene primer amplification. Repertoires were generated with immunoSEQ multiplex PCR, while TCRdb's copy carries only in-frame clones and drops some. For V, J and clone size, that table is used; D and trimming come from the DNA. This table has a few hundred thousand clones, around 89% appearing once.

Sequenced sample: PBMCs or T cells enriched from blood (not recorded which). The chain is built from TRBV7-3 and TRBJ2-3; 14 bases agree with TRBD2. The clonotype originates from a man aged 40-50 years who had recovered from COVID-19. CDR3 bases: TGTGCCAGCAGCGCCGGGACTAGCGGGGGTTTTGACAACACAGATACGCAGTATTTT. It translates to CASSAGTSGGFDNTDTQYF.